What follows are 13 T cell receptor beta chains derived from one specimen sequenced in a study of cytomegalovirus exposure and HLA in healthy donors (dated by TCRdb to about 2017). Library preparation was by the immunoSEQ multiplex PCR assay. For the multiplex PCR, a mixture combining 60 forward primers for TCR Vbeta segments and 13 reverse primers for TCR Jbeta segments was used. The source is immuneACCESS, and TCRdb retained only in-frame sequences with V and J called. Part of the clones is not carried over; for the studies checked, unresolved V genes explain less than half of this, and the remainder is unexplained. The sample table shows around 52,000 clones, and about four fifths are seen once. Jointly, the top ten make up approximately 1.5% of the sample. Sequenced material: PBMCs. The origin of the receptors is a man aged 35 to 55 in good health and CMV-seronegative.

The chain employs TRBV9 and TRBJ2-5; 9 bases are shared with TRBD2. V dropped 4 bases and J dropped 4; count of bases not matched to a gene: 5. The germline gives CDR1 SGDLS, CDR2 YYNGEE. The CDR3 length is 14 residues. The CDR3 coding sequence is TGTGCCAGCAGCCCGGGACTAGCCCTAGAGACCCAGTACTTC. Translating it yields CASSPGLALETQYF.

The genes are TRBV6-1 and TRBJ1-6; TRBD1 might be the D (6 bases). Germline V gives CDR1 MNHNS, CDR2 SASEGT. V was cut by 7 bases and J by 6 bases, with 13 bases left in between. The CDR3 sequence is 14 residues long. The CDR3 sequence is CASTSGTRNSPLHF. Written as DNA, the CDR3 is TGTGCCAGCACCTCCGGGACACGTAATTCACCCCTCCACTTT.

CDR3 DNA sequence: TGTGCCAGCAGCTTAGCGGTGAACGGGAATCAGCCCCAGCATTTT. This codes for CASSLAVNGNQPQHF. The rearrangement links TRBV7-2 to TRBJ1-5; D call uncertain. This CDR3 has 15 residues. V was cut by 0 bases and J by 4 bases, with 10 bases left in between. CDR1 and CDR2 from the germline V gene are SGHTA and FQGNSA.

The chain employs TRBV15 and TRBJ2-7, with 7 bases that match TRBD1. The CDR3 is made up of 15 amino acids. The germline V gene has CDR1 LNHNV and CDR2 YYDKDF (reference sequence). Trimming cost V 1 base and J 3 bases; bases outside gene matches: 6. This CDR3 reads CATSRGSQGIYEQYF. For the CDR3, the DNA is TGTGCCACCAGCAGAGGGTCACAGGGGATCTACGAGCAGTACTTC.

V usage is TRBV5-4 and J usage is TRBJ2-7; D not resolved. Germline V gene data show CDR1 as SGHNT and CDR2 as YYREEE (reference sequence). CDR3 length: 12 amino acids. Trimming cost V 4 bases and J 6 bases, with 11 bases left between them. The CDR3 nucleotides are TGTGCCAGCAGCGACCGTGACTCCGAGCAGTACTTC. Residues: CASSDRDSEQYF.

This clone occurred a few times. V is TRBV13 and J is TRBJ2-2; D is perhaps TRBD2 (5 bases). CDR1 PRHDT and CDR2 FYEKMQ come from the germline V gene (reference sequence). This CDR3 spans 17 amino acids. Trimming left V 5 bases short and J 0 bases short, with 16 bases between. The CDR3 protein is CASSPVGEGTNTGELFF. CDR3 bases: TGTGCCAGCAGCCCCGTGGGTGAGGGAACGAACACCGGGGAGCTGTTTTTT. The variable domain in full, with the rest retrieved from reference TRBV13 and TRBJ2-2, is AAGVIQSPRHLIKEKRETATLKCYPIPRHDTVYWYQQGPGQDPQFLISFYEKMQSDKGSIPDRFSAQQFSDYHSELNMSSLELGDSALYFCASSPVGEGTNTGELFFGEGSRLTVL.

The rearrangement joins TRBV6-1 to TRBJ2-5, with D uncertain. There are 16 residues in the CDR3. V lost 3 bases to trimming and J lost 2 bases, with 16 bases between them. From germline, CDR1 is MNHNS and CDR2 SASEGT. CDR3 sequence: CASSESVGSSQETQYF. For the CDR3, the DNA is TGTGCCAGCAGTGAGTCCGTCGGGTCTTCACAAGAGACCCAGTACTTC.

V and J are TRBV27 and TRBJ2-7; a weak D match, TRBD2 (5 bases). The V end was cut by 4 bases, the J end by 3 bases, with 16 bases between. The V gene's germline CDR1 is MNHEY and CDR2 SMNVEV (reference sequence). CDR3 size: 15 residues. The CDR3 DNA reads as TGTGCCAGCAGTTACCTGGGCAAGGGAGACTACGAGCAGTACTTC. Translation gives CASSYLGKGDYEQYF.

This chain uses TRBV7-9 with TRBJ2-3; TRBD1 aligns across 9 bases. The CDR3 consists of 16 residues. The V gene end was trimmed by 3 bases and the J gene end by 6 bases; junction bases not matched to a gene: 10. Germline values: CDR1 SEHNR, CDR2 FQNEAQ (reference sequence). CDR3 residues: CASSFSRDRVPDTQYF. The CDR3 DNA is TGTGCCAGCAGCTTTTCCCGGGACAGGGTCCCGGATACGCAGTATTTT.

As regards this clone: Other DNA sequences within the sample encode an identical CDR3. The chain links TRBV7-2 to TRBJ2-2; D may be TRBD2 (7 bases). Germline V CDR1 and CDR2: SGHTA, FQGNSA. The CDR3 is made up of 15 amino acids. Between the trimmed V and J ends, which lost 1 base and 5 bases, there was a span of 11 bases. The CDR3: CASSLGGRGTGELFF. CDR3 sequence (DNA): TGTGCCAGCAGCTTAGGAGGGAGGGGGACCGGGGAGCTGTTTTTT.

The V gene is TRBV15, the J gene TRBJ2-1; perhaps TRBD2 as D (5 bases). Germline V lookup: CDR1 LNHNV, CDR2 YYDKDF (reference sequence). Between the trimmed V and J ends, which lost 2 bases and 5 bases, there was a span of 16 bases. There are 16 residues in the CDR3. The CDR3 spells CATSRRKRSGDNEQFF. CDR3 nucleotide sequence: TGTGCCACCAGCAGACGGAAACGGTCCGGGGACAATGAGCAGTTCTTC.

The chain employs TRBV29-1 and TRBJ2-5; 8 bases match TRBD1. Looked up from germline, CDR1 is SQVTM and CDR2 is ANQGSEA. V shed 7 bases, J shed 2 bases, and the junction held 3 bases outside the gene matches. This CDR3 comprises 12 residues. CDR3: CSARTGQETQYF. The CDR3 DNA reads TGCAGCGCCCGGACAGGGCAAGAGACCCAGTACTTC.

The gene calls are TRBV5-1 and TRBJ1-3; D remains unclear. V lost 0 bases and J lost 9, with 13 bases in between. Germline CDR1 is SGHRS and CDR2 is YFSETQ. This CDR3 is built from 14 residues. The CDR3 protein is CASSLVVDSGTIYF. In DNA form, the CDR3 reads TGCGCCAGCAGCTTGGTTGTGGATAGCGGCACCATATATTTT.